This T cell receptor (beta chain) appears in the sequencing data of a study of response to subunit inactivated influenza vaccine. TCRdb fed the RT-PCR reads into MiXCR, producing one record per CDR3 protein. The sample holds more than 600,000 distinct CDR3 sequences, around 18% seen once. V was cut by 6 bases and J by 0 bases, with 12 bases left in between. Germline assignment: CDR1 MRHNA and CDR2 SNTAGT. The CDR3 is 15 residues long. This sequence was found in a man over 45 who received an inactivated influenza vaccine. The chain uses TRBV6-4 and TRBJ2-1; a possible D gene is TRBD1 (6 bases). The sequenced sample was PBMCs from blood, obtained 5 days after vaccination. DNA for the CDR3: TGTGCCAGCAGGGGACACCAGAGCTCCTACAATGAGCAGTTCTTC. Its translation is CASRGHQSSYNEQFF.